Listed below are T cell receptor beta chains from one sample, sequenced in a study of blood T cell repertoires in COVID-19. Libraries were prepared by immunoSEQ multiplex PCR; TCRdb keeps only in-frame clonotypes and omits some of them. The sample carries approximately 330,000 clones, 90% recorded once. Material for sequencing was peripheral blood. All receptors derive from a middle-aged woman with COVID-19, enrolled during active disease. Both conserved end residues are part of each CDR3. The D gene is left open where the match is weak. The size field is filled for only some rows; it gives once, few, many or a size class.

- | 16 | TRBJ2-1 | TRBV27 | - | TGTGCCAGCAGTTTATATTTCGGGAGCTCCTACAATGAGCAGTTCTTC | CASSLYFGSSYNEQFF
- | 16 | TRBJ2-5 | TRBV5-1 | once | TGCGCCAGCAGCTTGGAGTACAGCCGGGGGAAAGAGACCCAGTACTTC | CASSLEYSRGKETQYF
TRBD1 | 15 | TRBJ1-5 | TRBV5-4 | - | TGTGCCAGCAGTGAGGGACAGGGGGTCGGTCAGCCCCAGCATTTT | CASSEGQGVGQPQHF
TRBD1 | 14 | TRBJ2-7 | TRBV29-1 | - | TGCAGCGTTGAAGGGGGACAGGGCTTCTACGAGCAGTACTTC | CSVEGGQGFYEQYF
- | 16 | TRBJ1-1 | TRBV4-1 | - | TGCGCCAGCAGCCAAAGCCACCTTACGACAGGATCTGAAGCTTTCTTT | CASSQSHLTTGSEAFF
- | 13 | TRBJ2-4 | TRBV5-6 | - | TGTGCCAGCAGCTTCGATCACAGAAACATTCAGTACTTC | CASSFDHRNIQYF
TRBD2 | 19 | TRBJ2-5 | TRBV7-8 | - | TGTGCCAGCAGCTTAGTCCCCGGACTAGCGGGAGCACAGCAAGAGACCCAGTACTTC | CASSLVPGLAGAQQETQYF
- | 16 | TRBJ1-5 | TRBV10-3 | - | TGTGCCATCAGTGAGATCGGACAGTTTGAAGGTCAGCCCCAGCATTTT | CAISEIGQFEGQPQHF
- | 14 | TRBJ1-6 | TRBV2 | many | TGTGCCAGCAACTTAAGACAGTTTAATTCACCCCTCCACTTT | CASNLRQFNSPLHF
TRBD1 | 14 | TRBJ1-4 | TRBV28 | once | TGTGCCAGCAGGGTGACAGGGATAGGCGAAAAACTGTTTTTT | CASRVTGIGEKLFF
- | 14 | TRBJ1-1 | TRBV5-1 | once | TGCGCCAGCAGCTTGGCGGAGGGGAGGGGTGGAGCTTTCTTT | CASSLAEGRGGAFF
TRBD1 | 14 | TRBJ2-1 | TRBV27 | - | TGTGCCAGCAGTACAGGGGGAAGGAGCAATGAGCAGTTCTTC | CASSTGGRSNEQFF
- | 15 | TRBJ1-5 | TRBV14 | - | TGTGCCAGCAGCCAAGAATTGATCAGCCGCGGGCCCCAGCATTTT | CASSQELISRGPQHF
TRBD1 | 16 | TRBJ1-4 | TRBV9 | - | TGTGCCAGCAGCGCTCAGACAGGGGCCCTTAATGAAAAACTGTTTTTT | CASSAQTGALNEKLFF
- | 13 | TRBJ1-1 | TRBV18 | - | TGTGCCAGCTCCCATAACAGGGACCCTGAAGCTTTCTTT | CASSHNRDPEAFF
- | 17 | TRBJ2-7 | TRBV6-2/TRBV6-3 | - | TGTGCCAGCAGTTATTCTTTTTGGCGGGGCCCAACCTACGAGCAGTACTTC | CASSYSFWRGPTYEQYF
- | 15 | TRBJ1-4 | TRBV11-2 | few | TGTGCCAGCAGCTTAGGCCAGGGACTTAATGAAAAACTGTTTTTT | CASSLGQGLNEKLFF
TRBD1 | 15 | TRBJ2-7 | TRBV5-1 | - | TGCGCCAGCAGCCTTCAGACAGGGGGGTCCTACGAGCAGTACTTC | CASSLQTGGSYEQYF
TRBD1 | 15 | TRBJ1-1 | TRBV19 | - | TGTGCCAGTAGTACGGGACAGGGGGTATTCACTGAAGCTTTCTTT | CASSTGQGVFTEAFF
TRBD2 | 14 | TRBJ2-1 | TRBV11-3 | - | TGTGCCAGCAGCTTTCGCGGGGGGGACAATGAGCAGTTCTTC | CASSFRGGDNEQFF
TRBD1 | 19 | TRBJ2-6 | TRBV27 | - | TGTGCCAGCAGTTTATCTTCGGGACAGGGGGCGGCTGGGGCCAACGTCCTGACTTTC | CASSLSSGQGAAGANVLTF
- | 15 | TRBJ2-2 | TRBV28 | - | TGTGCCAGCAGTTTTGGGGGGGCTAACACCGGGGAGCTGTTTTTT | CASSFGGANTGELFF
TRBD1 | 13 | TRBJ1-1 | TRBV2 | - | TGTGCCAGCGAGACAGGGATGAACACTGAAGCTTTCTTT | CASETGMNTEAFF
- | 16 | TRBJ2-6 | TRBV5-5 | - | TGTGCCAGCAGCTTGGTCAGGGTATTCGGGGCCAACGTCCTGACTTTC | CASSLVRVFGANVLTF